These 31 T cell receptor beta chains share one sample of origin, sequenced in a study of a mutant IDH1 vaccine in newly diagnosed glioma. Time point of the sample: week 47, end of study. Topical imiquimod accompanied each vaccine dose, which consisted of 300 ug of mutant IDH1 20-mer peptide. Which antigens these TCRs recognize remains unknown. The table came from immunoSEQ multiplex PCR; TCRdb's copy has only in-frame clones and leaves some out. Of about 94,000 clones in the sample, nearly 90% are singletons; the top ten hold over 0.7%. The starting material was PBMCs, obtained from a glioma patient whose treatment included an IDH1 peptide vaccine. These receptors were collected from a woman between 45 and 60 years old with glioma.

This clone was observed a single time. The chain has TRBV9 and TRBJ1-6, with D uncertain. Looked up from germline, CDR1 is SGDLS and CDR2 is YYNGEE. V dropped 5 bases and J dropped 4 bases, with 10 bases sitting between them. The CDR3 runs to 14 residues. This CDR3 is CASSEDPYNSPLHF. The CDR3 region has the DNA TGTGCCAGCAGTGAGGACCCATATAATTCACCCCTCCACTTT.

This chain connects TRBV5-1 to TRBJ1-2; no clear D gene. V gave up 1 base and J gave up 3 bases, with 16 bases separating them. Germline assignment: CDR1 SGHRS and CDR2 YFSETQ. The CDR3 extends over 16 amino acids. The CDR3 reads CASSLLAGEMDYGYTF. The CDR3 region has the DNA TGCGCCAGCAGCTTGTTAGCCGGCGAGATGGACTATGGCTACACCTTC. The full variable domain, with the rest looked up from reference TRBV5-1 and TRBJ1-2, is KAGVTQTPRYLIKTRGQQVTLSCSPISGHRSVSWYQQTPGQGLQFLFEYFSETQRNKGNFPGRFSGRQFSNSRSEMNVSTLELGDSALYLCASSLLAGEMDYGYTFGSGTRLTVV.

V is TRBV18 and J is TRBJ2-2, with TRBD1 matching 7 bases. V shed 1 base and J 5 bases; nucleotides not matched to a gene: 7. The V gene's germline CDR1 is KGHSH and CDR2 LQKENI. The CDR3 totals 16 residues. The chain's CDR3 is CASSPQTGRSTGELFF. CDR3 nucleotide sequence: TGTGCCAGCTCACCACAGACAGGGAGATCGACCGGGGAGCTGTTTTTT.

This chain links TRBV7-9 with TRBJ2-1; 9 bases map to TRBD2. Germline loops: CDR1 SEHNR, CDR2 FQNEAQ (reference sequence). The V gene end was trimmed by 0 bases and the J gene end by 10 bases; junction bases not matched to a gene: 19. This CDR3 has 19 residues. DNA for the CDR3: TGTGCCAGCAGCTTAGCTGGTGGGCGGGAGGGCCGTTTTTTGGAGGAGCAGTTCTTC. It codes for CASSLAGGREGRFLEEQFF.

This clone was observed once. V gene TRBV27 combines with J gene TRBJ1-5; no clear D gene. Germline CDR1 MNHEY, CDR2 SMNVEV (reference sequence). V was trimmed by 5 bases and J by 0 bases, leaving 5 bases between them. The CDR3 covers 13 residues. The CDR3 here is CASSEYSNQPQHF. The CDR3 region has the DNA TGTGCCAGCAGTGAATATAGCAATCAGCCCCAGCATTTT.

J is TRBJ2-3 and V is TRBV28, with 7 nucleotides matching TRBD2. CDR3 length: 15 residues. After removal of 3 bases from V and 4 bases from J, the junction contained 7 bases not matched to a gene. Germline CDR1 MDHEN, CDR2 SYDVKM. The CDR3 protein is CASSFGGSGSDTQYF. CDR3 nucleotide sequence: TGTGCCAGCAGTTTCGGGGGGAGTGGGTCAGATACGCAGTATTTT.

V and J are TRBV29-1 and TRBJ2-3, with TRBD1 as a possible D gene (5 bases). The CDR3 length is 12 residues. The germline CDR1 and CDR2 sequences are SQVTM and ANQGSEA. Trimming cost V 3 bases and J 5 bases, with 9 bases left between them. The CDR3 protein is CSVDLGRDTQYF. CDR3 sequence (DNA): TGCAGCGTTGACTTGGGGCGAGATACGCAGTATTTT.

The J gene is TRBJ2-3, the V gene TRBV7-9, with 7 bases aligning to TRBD1. The J segment lost 5 bases and the V segment lost 4 bases, leaving 12 bases of the junction unmatched. The V gene's germline CDR1 is SEHNR and CDR2 FQNEAQ (reference sequence). This CDR3 is built from 16 residues. CDR3: CASSSPGDSRLDTQYF. As DNA, the CDR3 is TGTGCCAGCAGCTCTCCTGGGGACAGCCGATTAGATACGCAGTATTTT.

This clone was counted a few times. This chain connects TRBV5-1 to TRBJ1-5; D gene uncertain. CDR1 and CDR2 (germline): SGHRS, YFSETQ. The CDR3 is 15 residues long. Trimming stripped 2 bases from V and 0 bases from J, with 9 bases between. Here the CDR3 DNA reads TGCGCCAGCAGCTTAGGTGGCACTAGCAATCAGCCCCAGCATTTT. Protein product: CASSLGGTSNQPQHF.

This chain uses TRBV10-2 with TRBJ1-6, with unresolved D. The CDR3 sequence is 13 residues long. The ends were cut back, 4 bases at V and 10 bases at J, with 11 bases in the middle. Germline V gives CDR1 WSHSY, CDR2 SAAADI. CDR3 coding DNA: TGCGCCAGCAGTGGTGGCAGTCGATCACCCCTCCACTTT. Translating it yields CASSGGSRSPLHF.

The chain combines TRBV5-4 with TRBJ1-2; 9 nucleotides line up with TRBD1. CDR3 size: 14 residues. V was clipped by 4 bases and J by 4 bases; unmatched bases: 5. From germline, CDR1 is SGHNT and CDR2 YYREEE (reference sequence). The DNA of the CDR3 is TGTGCCAGCAGCCTGGGACAGGGCGCCTATGGCTACACCTTC. The encoded protein is CASSLGQGAYGYTF.

This clone occurred once. CDR3 loop: CASGLGDTQYF. In DNA, the CDR3 is TGTGCCAGCGGGCTTGGGGATACGCAGTATTTT. The chain links TRBV6-1 to TRBJ2-3, with no clear D. The germline CDR1 and CDR2 sequences are MNHNS and SASEGT. The CDR3 spans 11 residues. V dropped 8 bases and J dropped 6 bases, with 9 bases sitting between them.

The chain carries TRBV7-2 and TRBJ1-5; D ambiguous. Germline-derived CDR1 and CDR2 are SGHTA and FQGNSA. V lost 1 base, J lost 7 bases, and 14 bases lay in between. This CDR3 contains 15 residues. The CDR3 loop is CASSLEAHREQPQHF. The CDR3 DNA is TGTGCCAGCAGCTTAGAGGCCCACCGGGAACAGCCCCAGCATTTT.

CDR3 amino acids: CASSWTVKNIQYF. CDR3 DNA sequence: TGTGCCAGCAGCTGGACAGTCAAAAACATTCAGTACTTC. The V call is TRBV7-9, the J call TRBJ2-4; weak D call: TRBD1 (6 bases). From germline, CDR1 is SEHNR and CDR2 FQNEAQ (reference sequence). This CDR3 comprises 13 residues. Trimming left V 4 bases short and J 3 bases short, with 7 bases between.

The V gene is TRBV27, the J gene TRBJ2-2, with 8 bases matching TRBD1. Germline V CDR1 and CDR2: MNHEY, SMNVEV (reference sequence). The CDR3 spans 15 residues. The J segment lost 4 bases and the V segment lost 3 bases, leaving 4 bases of the junction unmatched. CDR3 sequence (DNA): TGTGCCAGCAGTTTGACAGGGGAGAGCACCGGGGAGCTGTTTTTT. It specifies CASSLTGESTGELFF.

The V gene is TRBV20-1, the J gene TRBJ2-1, with 7 nucleotides matching TRBD2. The CDR3 runs to 8 residues. Germline values: CDR1 DFQATT, CDR2 SNEGSKA (reference sequence). The junction had 1 base not matched to a gene; V was cut back by 4 bases and J by 16 bases. The CDR3 coding sequence is TGCAGTGCTATGACTAGCTTCTTC. Protein sequence: CSAMTSFF.

A single count supports this clone. This chain uses TRBV28 with TRBJ2-7; 7 bases agree with TRBD1. Germline lookup yields CDR1 MDHEN and CDR2 SYDVKM. The CDR3 runs to 16 residues. V was clipped by 4 bases and J by 5 bases; unmatched bases: 14. The CDR3 here is CASSSPSRQGSHEQYF. In nucleotides, the CDR3 is TGTGCCAGCAGTTCTCCGAGTCGACAGGGATCCCACGAGCAGTACTTC.

The V and J genes are TRBV12-5 and TRBJ1-5; unclear D gene. There are 15 residues in the CDR3. V was pared by 5 bases and J by 5 bases, with 16 bases between. Germline V gives CDR1 LGHNT, CDR2 FRNRAP. CDR3 sequence: CASGPLGRKDQPQHF. The DNA of the CDR3 is TGTGCTAGTGGTCCCTTGGGTAGGAAGGATCAGCCCCAGCATTTT.

This clone was observed once. This chain connects TRBV28 to TRBJ1-5; D gene ambiguous. The CDR3 extends over 13 amino acids. Trimming took 3 bases from V and 5 from J, leaving 8 bases between them. CDR1 and CDR2 (germline): MDHEN, SYDVKM. The CDR3 reads CASSFLGYQPQHF. The CDR3 region has the DNA TGTGCCAGCAGTTTTTTGGGGTATCAGCCCCAGCATTTT. The full variable domain, with the rest looked up from reference TRBV28 and TRBJ1-5, is DVKVTQSSRYLVKRTGEKVFLECVQDMDHENMFWYRQDPGLGLRLIYFSYDVKMKEKGDIPEGYSVSREKKERFSLILESASTNQTSMYLCASSFLGYQPQHFGDGTRLSIL.

The chain uses TRBV19 and TRBJ2-1, with D possibly being TRBD1 or TRBD2 (6 bases each). The length of the CDR3 is 14 residues. Germline loops: CDR1 LNHDA, CDR2 SQIVND (reference sequence). Trimming stripped 7 bases from V and 2 bases from J, with 12 bases between. The CDR3 nucleotides are TGTGCCAGTAAGGGGGGAATCACCTACAATGAGCAGTTCTTC. Translating gives CASKGGITYNEQFF. The whole variable domain, remainder taken from reference TRBV19 and TRBJ2-1, is DGGITQSPKYLFRKEGQNVTLSCEQNLNHDAMYWYRQDPGQGLRLIYYSQIVNDFQKGDIAEGYSVSREKKESFPLTVTSAQKNPTAFYLCASKGGITYNEQFFGPGTRLTVL.

This chain links TRBV13 with TRBJ2-7; D is tentatively TRBD1 or TRBD2 (5 bases each). From germline, CDR1 is PRHDT and CDR2 FYEKMQ (reference sequence). This CDR3 comprises 15 residues. Trimming removed 0 bases from V and 3 bases from J, with 12 bases in between. As DNA, the CDR3 is TGTGCCAGCAGCTTAGGTCCCGTGGGGGACTACGAGCAGTACTTC. It codes for CASSLGPVGDYEQYF.

The rearrangement joins TRBV5-4 to TRBJ1-5; D is undetermined. CDR3 size: 13 residues. Trimming pared 4 bases from V and 5 bases from J, leaving 10 bases between. Germline values: CDR1 SGHNT, CDR2 YYREEE (reference sequence). As DNA, the CDR3 is TGTGCCAGCAGCCCAAGACCCCATCAGCCCCAGCATTTT. Its protein is CASSPRPHQPQHF.

V is TRBV15 and J is TRBJ2-3; TRBD2 matches at 7 bases. CDR3 size: 15 residues. With V trimmed by 3 bases and J by 2 bases, 5 bases remained unmatched. The germline V gene has CDR1 LNHNV and CDR2 YYDKDF (reference sequence). In DNA, the CDR3 is TGTGCCACCAGCAGCGGACTAGAGTTCACAGATACGCAGTATTTT. Translating it yields CATSSGLEFTDTQYF.

This clone was seen a few times. This chain links TRBV5-1 with TRBJ1-1; the D is unclear. The CDR3 length is 15 residues. The V end was cut by 4 bases, the J end by 0 bases, with 13 bases between. CDR1 is SGHRS, CDR2 YFSETQ, per germline. The DNA of the CDR3 is TGCGCCAGCAGCGCCCCGGAGGTAATGAACACTGAAGCTTTCTTT. Its protein product is CASSAPEVMNTEAFF.

The chain joins TRBV19 to TRBJ1-1; D is unclear. Trimming took 3 bases from V and 4 from J, leaving 15 bases between them. The V gene's germline CDR1 is LNHDA and CDR2 SQIVND (reference sequence). CDR3 length equals 15 residues. CDR3 protein: CASSMTITSGTEAFF. CDR3 sequence (DNA): TGTGCCAGTAGTATGACGATTACGAGTGGCACTGAAGCTTTCTTT.

The chain carries TRBV18 and TRBJ2-3, with TRBD1 matching over 9 bases. CDR3 size: 14 residues. The J segment lost 1 base and the V segment lost 4 bases, leaving 0 bases of the junction unmatched. Germline CDR1 is KGHSH and CDR2 is LQKENI. The CDR3 nucleotides are TGTGCCAGCTCACGGACAGGGGGCACAGATACGCAGTATTTT. Translated: CASSRTGGTDTQYF.

V usage is TRBV2 and J usage is TRBJ2-1; the D gene is possibly TRBD2 (5 bases). The CDR3 sequence is 15 residues long. V lost 7 bases, J lost 2 bases, and 15 bases lay in between. Germline values: CDR1 SNHLY, CDR2 FYNNEI. CDR3 in amino acids: CASTLAQPPYNEQFF. The CDR3 DNA is TGTGCCAGCACCTTAGCGCAACCCCCCTACAATGAGCAGTTCTTC.

The chain has TRBV9 and TRBJ2-7, with D unclear. The CDR3 is 13 residues long. Germline V gene sequence: CDR1 SGDLS, CDR2 YYNGEE. V lost 2 bases to trimming and J lost 5 bases, with 11 bases between them. The CDR3 loop reads CASSVSGMDEQYF. In DNA form, the CDR3 reads TGTGCCAGCAGCGTTAGTGGGATGGACGAGCAGTACTTC.

The V gene is TRBV9, the J gene TRBJ2-1, with D tentatively TRBD2 (6 bases). The CDR3 is 13 amino acids. The V gene's germline CDR1 is SGDLS and CDR2 YYNGEE. V shed 0 bases and J shed 12 bases, with 13 bases lying between them. In nucleotides, the CDR3 is TGTGCCAGCAGCGTAGGTGGGGGGAGCGGGCAGTTCTTC. Translation: CASSVGGGSGQFF.

DNA for the CDR3: TGTGCCAGCAGGAAGGTGGCAGGGAGGGCTCAGCCCCAGCATTTT. Its protein is CASRKVAGRAQPQHF. The V gene is TRBV2, the J gene TRBJ1-5; D is perhaps TRBD1 (5 bases). Deletions cut 6 bases from V and 6 bases from J, with 18 bases between. Germline CDR1 and CDR2: SNHLY and FYNNEI. The CDR3 is 15 amino acids. Together with reference TRBV2 and TRBJ1-5, the CDR3 gives the full variable domain: EPEVTQTPSHQVTQMGQEVILRCVPISNHLYFYWYRQILGQKVEFLVSFYNNEISEKSEIFDDQFSVERPDGSNFTLKIRSTKLEDSAMYFCASRKVAGRAQPQHFGDGTRLSIL.

The chain joins TRBV7-8 to TRBJ2-2; TRBD2 agrees at 9 bases. Trimming at V came to 2 bases and at J to 4 bases, leaving 5 bases not matched to a gene. CDR3 length: 16 residues. The germline gives CDR1 SGHVS, CDR2 FQNEAQ. CDR3 nucleotides: TGTGCCAGCAGCTTAAAGCGGGAGGTGTCCACCGGGGAGCTGTTTTTT. Encoded protein: CASSLKREVSTGELFF.